This T cell receptor (beta chain) was documented in a study of blood T cell repertoires in COVID-19. At the level of the study: Acute and convalescent COVID-19 specimens originated in the United States, Italy and Spain. Sources were T cells, B-cell-depleted T cells, or PBMCs; the material itself was cDNA or gDNA.

As handled by the study authors: Reference gene primer amplification yielded estimated nucleated cell counts. Assay used: immunoSEQ multiplex PCR; TCRdb lists only in-frame clones, some missing. For V, J and clone size, that table is used; D and trimming come from the DNA. The sample lists about 210,000 clones, 88% seen once, with 1.5% to 2% in the top ten. The CDR3 runs 12 residues. The V gene end was trimmed by 3 bases and the J gene end by 6 bases; junction bases not matched to a gene: 2. CDR1 and CDR2 from the germline V gene are MDHEN and SYDVKM. The TCR sequence derives from a man between 18 and 35 years old with active or convalescent COVID-19. The rearrangement joins TRBV28 to TRBJ2-7; 7 nucleotides agree with TRBD2. The sequencing sample was made of peripheral blood. The CDR3 sequence: CASSLWGGEQYF. DNA of the CDR3: TGTGCCAGCAGTTTGTGGGGGGGCGAGCAGTACTTC.